This is a list of T cell receptor beta chains from one sample in a study of T-cell memory formation after mild COVID-19. Via MiXCR, TCRdb re-called the 5' RACE reads, giving one row per CDR3 protein. The sample holds some 490,000 distinct CDR3 sequences, about 20% seen once. The sample was PBMCs or a T cell subset sorted from them (not recorded which). These receptors came from an adult woman who had mild COVID-19 (a few samples of this study predate the infection). Cell type and time point are not known. CDR3s include the opening cysteine and the closing phenylalanine or tryptophan. Each record gives: clone size, D gene, J gene, V gene, CDR3 protein, CDR3 DNA. D genes are given only for firm matches. Size is stated for part of the rows, as once, few or many counts, or as a class when the clone is expanded.

-,-,TRBJ1-5,TRBV27,CASSRGGRGGQPQHF,TGTGCCAGCAGTCGAGGGGGTCGAGGAGGTCAGCCCCAGCATTTT
many,TRBD2,TRBJ2-7,TRBV5-1,CASSLGAGVYEQYF,TGCGCCAGCAGCTTGGGAGCGGGGGTGTACGAGCAGTACTTC
-,-,TRBJ2-3,TRBV4-2,CASSQGLVYPIDTQYF,TGTGCCAGCAGCCAAGGGTTAGTTTATCCTATAGATACGCAGTATTTT
few,-,TRBJ2-1,TRBV15,CATSSDHPNEQFF,TGTGCCACCAGCAGCGACCACCCCAATGAGCAGTTCTTC
-,TRBD2,TRBJ2-1,TRBV15,CATSRDLRGRYNEQFF,TGTGCCACCAGCAGAGATCTGCGCGGGAGGTACAATGAGCAGTTCTTC
few,TRBD1,TRBJ2-1,TRBV6-6,CASRAGTARGNEQFF,TGTGCCAGCAGGGCCGGGACAGCAAGGGGGAATGAGCAGTTCTTC
few,-,TRBJ1-1,TRBV5-6,CASSLLQGWTEAFF,TGTGCCAGCAGCTTACTTCAGGGATGGACTGAAGCTTTCTTT
-,-,TRBJ1-5,TRBV11-2,CASSLESGAFQPQHF,TGTGCCAGCAGCTTAGAATCAGGGGCTTTTCAGCCCCAGCATTTT
few,-,TRBJ1-1,TRBV29-1,CSVDDGGTEAFF,TGCAGCGTTGACGATGGCGGGACTGAAGCTTTCTTT
-,TRBD1,TRBJ2-7,TRBV12-3/TRBV12-4,CASTGVGQGDYEQYF,TGTGCCAGCACCGGGGTGGGACAGGGAGACTACGAGCAGTACTTC
-,-,TRBJ1-6,TRBV9,CASSVEGGNLDSPLHF,TGTGCCAGCAGCGTAGAGGGAGGGAACCTCGATTCACCCCTCCACTTT
-,TRBD1,TRBJ2-4,TRBV29-1,CKTGVVRYAKNIQYF,TGTAAGACAGGGGTTGTAAGGTATGCCAAAAACATTCAGTACTTC
-,TRBD2,TRBJ2-1,TRBV6-6,CASSHLAVPANEQFF,TGTGCCAGCAGTCATCTAGCGGTTCCGGCTAATGAGCAGTTCTTC
-,TRBD1,TRBJ1-4,TRBV20-1,CSARDLPGGDEKLFF,TGCAGTGCTAGAGATCTCCCAGGGGGGGATGAAAAACTGTTTTTT
-,TRBD1,TRBJ2-3,TRBV2,CASSENRGLDTQYF,TGTGCCAGCAGTGAAAACAGGGGGCTGGATACGCAGTATTTT